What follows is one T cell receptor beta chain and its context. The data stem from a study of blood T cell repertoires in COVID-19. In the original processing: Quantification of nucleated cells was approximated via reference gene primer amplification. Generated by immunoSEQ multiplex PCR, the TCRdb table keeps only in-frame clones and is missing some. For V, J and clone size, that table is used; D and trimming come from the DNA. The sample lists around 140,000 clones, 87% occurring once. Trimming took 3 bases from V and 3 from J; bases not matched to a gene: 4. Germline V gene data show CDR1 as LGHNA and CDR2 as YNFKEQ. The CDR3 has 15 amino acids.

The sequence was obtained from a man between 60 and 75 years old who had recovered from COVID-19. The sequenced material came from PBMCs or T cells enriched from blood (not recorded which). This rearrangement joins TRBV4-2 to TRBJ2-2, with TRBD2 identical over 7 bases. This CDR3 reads CASSQGGRDTGELFF. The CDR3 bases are TGTGCCAGCAGCCAGGGGGGGAGGGACACCGGGGAGCTGTTTTTT.